This paragraph reports one TCR beta chain. Its target antigen remains unknown. No quality values exist for individual bases; no much larger clone is one base distant. TCR repertoires of sorted CD4+ and CD8+ blood T cells from severe aplastic anemia patients and healthy subjects were deep-sequenced in the study. Ficoll-Paque density gradient centrifugation was used to isolate peripheral blood mononuclear cells. Before DNA extraction, CD4+ and CD8+ T cells were sorted with FACS or magnetic beads. Genomic DNA served as template for TCR beta VDJ combination and CDR3 sequence profiling. An Illumina HiSeq 2000 was used for TCR repertoire sequencing. As for how the authors treated the data: Repertoires were assessed using TRBV/TRBJ rearrangement plots, CDR3 size and DJ length profiles, and Simpson's diversity index. The immunodominant clone was defined as the most abundant DNA sequence in deep sequencing data. CDR3 amino acid sequences were checked for sharing between subjects and were compared against published repertoires and the VDJdb database. In TCRdb, the public reads were trimmed at Q25 with fastp and aligned with MiXCR, with productive beta chains retained. Identical CDR3 proteins give one entry, which carries the most common genes and DNA. TCRdb assigned the V and J calls; the authors' analysis was not used. A total of 100,000 to 150,000 distinct CDR3 sequences appear in this sample, 48% of them only once. The ten most abundant clones make up under 3% of the sample.

The record originates from a study of CD8+CD57+ T cells in acquired aplastic anemia (dated by TCRdb to the late 2010s). As for the study more broadly: DNA extracted from sorted CD4+ and CD8+ cells had a mean of around 3 ug, with a range of 0.2 to 27.4 ug. For healthy donor samples, the average read count was about 10 million for CD4+ cells and approximately 11 million for CD8+ cells. The full study reports these points: Patients and healthy controls showed no significant difference in CD8+ Simpson's diversity (P=0.060). Roughly 30 CD8+ CDR3 sequences were shared between patients and controls but appeared highly expressed in patients and within their immunodominant clones.

The germline V gene (reference sequence) specifies LNHDA as CDR1 and SQIVND as CDR2. Trimming removed 7 bases from V and 3 bases from J, leaving 12 bases between the germline ends. The CDR3 measures 14 amino acids from cysteine to phenylalanine. The entry retains the CDR3 DNA only, 42 bases that are in frame from base 1. The sequence links TRBV19 to TRBJ2-2; tentative D gene TRBD1, with 6 bases matching. Input material: sorted CD4+, CD8+, or CD8+CD57+ T cells (not recorded which) from PBMCs. The source is a human donor in good health, serving as a control. The nucleotide sequence is TGTGCCAGTACAGGGACATCATACACCGGGGAGCTGTTTTTT. The resulting protein is CASTGTSYTGELFF. Reference TRBV19 and TRBJ2-2 proteins supply the regions before and after the CDR3; the full variable domain is: DGGITQSPKYLFRKEGQNVTLSCEQNLNHDAMYWYRQDPGQGLRLIYYSQIVNDFQKGDIAEGYSVSREKKESFPLTVTSAQKNPTAFYLCASTGTSYTGELFFGEGSRLTVL.